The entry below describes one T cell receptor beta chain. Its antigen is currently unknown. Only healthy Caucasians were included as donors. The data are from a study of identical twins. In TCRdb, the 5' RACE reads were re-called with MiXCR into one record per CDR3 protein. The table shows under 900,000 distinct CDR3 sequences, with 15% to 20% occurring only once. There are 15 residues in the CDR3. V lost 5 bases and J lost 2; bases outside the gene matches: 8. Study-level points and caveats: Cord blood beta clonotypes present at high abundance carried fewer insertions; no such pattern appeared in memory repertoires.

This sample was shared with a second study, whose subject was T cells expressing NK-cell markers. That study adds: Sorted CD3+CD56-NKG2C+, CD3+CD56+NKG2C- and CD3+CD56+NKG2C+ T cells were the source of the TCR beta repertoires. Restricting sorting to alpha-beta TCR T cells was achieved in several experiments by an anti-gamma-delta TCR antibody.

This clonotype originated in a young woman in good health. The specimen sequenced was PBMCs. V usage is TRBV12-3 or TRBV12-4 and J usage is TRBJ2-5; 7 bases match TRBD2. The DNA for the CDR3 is TGTGCCAGCAGTCTAACCGGGACTATTCAAGAGACCCAGTACTTC. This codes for CASSLTGTIQETQYF.